The rows below give T cell receptor beta chains drawn from one sample of a study of monozygotic twins with inflammatory bowel disease. TCRdb re-called the 5' RACE reads, yielding one record per CDR3 amino acid sequence without DNA. The sample has 70,000 to 95,000 distinct CDR3 sequences. The specimen sequenced was blood. Every receptor here comes from a human donor with ulcerative colitis or Crohn's disease, or a healthy co-twin of an affected twin (not recorded which). Each CDR3 is given with its conserved first and last residue. Fields, in order: J gene, clone size, V gene, CDR3 protein. Clone size, where shown, is once, few, many, or a class for clones that have expanded.

j_gene: TRBJ1-1; abundance: NA; v_gene: TRBV20-1; CDR3aa: CSATDRGNTEAFF
j_gene: TRBJ2-2; abundance: NA; v_gene: TRBV20-1; CDR3aa: CSARGTGGELFF
j_gene: TRBJ2-2; abundance: NA; v_gene: TRBV7-2; CDR3aa: CASTTSGGFAGELFF
j_gene: TRBJ2-1; abundance: NA; v_gene: TRBV20-1; CDR3aa: CSARDRAGSLSYNEQFF
j_gene: TRBJ2-3; abundance: NA; v_gene: TRBV20-1; CDR3aa: CSAWSGVSADTQYF
j_gene: TRBJ1-5; abundance: NA; v_gene: TRBV20-1; CDR3aa: CSARPSGGQGQPQHF
j_gene: TRBJ2-3; abundance: NA; v_gene: TRBV5-1; CDR3aa: CASSLGWGDTQYF
j_gene: TRBJ2-7; abundance: NA; v_gene: TRBV5-6; CDR3aa: CASSLDVGTFSYEQYF
j_gene: TRBJ2-7; abundance: NA; v_gene: TRBV5-6; CDR3aa: CASSLEGVPYEQYF
j_gene: TRBJ1-5; abundance: NA; v_gene: TRBV7-2; CDR3aa: CASSLKSTGGQPQHF
j_gene: TRBJ1-6; abundance: NA; v_gene: TRBV9; CDR3aa: CASSVRADRDNSPLHF
j_gene: TRBJ1-2; abundance: NA; v_gene: TRBV6-6; CDR3aa: CASRQGDGYTF
j_gene: TRBJ2-2; abundance: NA; v_gene: TRBV12-3/TRBV12-4; CDR3aa: CASSSGTANTGELFF
j_gene: TRBJ1-1; abundance: NA; v_gene: TRBV25-1; CDR3aa: CASSGNRMNTEAFF
j_gene: TRBJ1-5; abundance: NA; v_gene: TRBV6-1; CDR3aa: CASTYSNQPQHF
j_gene: TRBJ2-5; abundance: NA; v_gene: TRBV28; CDR3aa: CASKITGTSGGLETQYF
j_gene: TRBJ1-5; abundance: NA; v_gene: TRBV7-8; CDR3aa: CASSSLLTGRGQPQHF
j_gene: TRBJ1-5; abundance: NA; v_gene: TRBV7-2; CDR3aa: CASSLVRGQPQHF
j_gene: TRBJ2-7; abundance: NA; v_gene: TRBV5-5; CDR3aa: CASSLGLAGGISYEQYF
j_gene: TRBJ1-2; abundance: NA; v_gene: TRBV5-1; CDR3aa: CASSTGTADAGYTF
j_gene: TRBJ2-3; abundance: NA; v_gene: TRBV5-4; CDR3aa: CASRGVPGSGTDTQYF
j_gene: TRBJ2-7; abundance: NA; v_gene: TRBV20-1; CDR3aa: CSARDRGGVDYEQYF
j_gene: TRBJ2-3; abundance: medium-sized; v_gene: TRBV7-6; CDR3aa: CASSIGGAIADTQYF
j_gene: TRBJ2-1; abundance: NA; v_gene: TRBV5-6; CDR3aa: CASSQGLRGSTGNEQFF
j_gene: TRBJ2-1; abundance: NA; v_gene: TRBV29-1; CDR3aa: CSGALAGGNEQFF
j_gene: TRBJ1-2; abundance: NA; v_gene: TRBV20-1; CDR3aa: CSALNAGLDQYGYTF
j_gene: TRBJ2-7; abundance: NA; v_gene: TRBV5-6; CDR3aa: CASSLGATVVQYF
j_gene: TRBJ2-2; abundance: NA; v_gene: TRBV6-1; CDR3aa: CASREGTKWTGELFF
j_gene: TRBJ2-1; abundance: NA; v_gene: TRBV20-1; CDR3aa: CSASGTGGSEQFF
j_gene: TRBJ1-1; abundance: NA; v_gene: TRBV5-6; CDR3aa: CASSLPRSRVRTEAFF
j_gene: TRBJ1-5; abundance: NA; v_gene: TRBV20-1; CDR3aa: CSARDRTEFSNQPQHF
j_gene: TRBJ1-5; abundance: NA; v_gene: TRBV6-5; CDR3aa: CASSYSRQGGREPQHF
j_gene: TRBJ1-1; abundance: NA; v_gene: TRBV5-1; CDR3aa: CASSSSGYTEAFF
j_gene: TRBJ1-2; abundance: NA; v_gene: TRBV7-9; CDR3aa: CASSFTGVGNYGYTF
j_gene: TRBJ2-3; abundance: NA; v_gene: TRBV24-1; CDR3aa: CATSGVDTDTQYF
j_gene: TRBJ2-7; abundance: NA; v_gene: TRBV7-2; CDR3aa: CASSLSPALLYEQYF
j_gene: TRBJ1-1; abundance: NA; v_gene: TRBV12-3/TRBV12-4; CDR3aa: CASTKGWKTEAFF
j_gene: TRBJ2-7; abundance: NA; v_gene: TRBV7-2; CDR3aa: CASSSYMTYEQYF
j_gene: TRBJ1-4; abundance: NA; v_gene: TRBV13; CDR3aa: CASSADRGTEKLFF
j_gene: TRBJ2-3; abundance: NA; v_gene: TRBV20-1; CDR3aa: CSARDPPDRVVTDTQYF
j_gene: TRBJ2-1; abundance: NA; v_gene: TRBV6-1; CDR3aa: CASSILAGGTSSYNEQFF
j_gene: TRBJ2-2; abundance: NA; v_gene: TRBV5-5; CDR3aa: CASTKSGGAGTGELFF
j_gene: TRBJ1-5; abundance: NA; v_gene: TRBV12-3/TRBV12-4; CDR3aa: CASSLTGPNQPQHF
j_gene: TRBJ2-7; abundance: NA; v_gene: TRBV6-2/TRBV6-3; CDR3aa: CASSYTGYEQYF
j_gene: TRBJ1-2; abundance: NA; v_gene: TRBV20-1; CDR3aa: CSAWDSGYYGYTF
j_gene: TRBJ2-1; abundance: NA; v_gene: TRBV9; CDR3aa: CASSPGTSGGPHYNEQFF
j_gene: TRBJ1-3; abundance: NA; v_gene: TRBV12-3/TRBV12-4; CDR3aa: CASSSTGDTIYF
j_gene: TRBJ1-6; abundance: NA; v_gene: TRBV7-9; CDR3aa: CASSRWNIGNSPLHF
j_gene: TRBJ2-3; abundance: NA; v_gene: TRBV5-5; CDR3aa: CASSSAIRADTQYF
j_gene: TRBJ2-6; abundance: NA; v_gene: TRBV6-1; CDR3aa: CASSAGGAGANVLTF
j_gene: TRBJ2-1; abundance: NA; v_gene: TRBV20-1; CDR3aa: CSARALGRGEADEQFF
j_gene: TRBJ1-1; abundance: NA; v_gene: TRBV11-2; CDR3aa: CASSLQTGGTEAFF